These T cell receptor beta chains were read from a single sample in a study of T cell responses to AZD1222 COVID-19 vaccine. Method: immunoSEQ multiplex PCR; TCRdb's copy keeps in-frame clones and lacks some. The sample has about 61,000 clones, about four fifths seen once; the top ten hold 26%. The sample consisted of peripheral blood, taken 28 days after the second AZD1222 dose. The receptors derive from an adult who received the AZD1222 COVID-19 vaccine. CDR3s include the opening cysteine and the closing phenylalanine or tryptophan. The order of the fields is J gene, D gene, clone size, V gene, CDR3 protein, CDR3 DNA. D genes are given only for firm matches. Only part of the rows carry a size: once, few, many, or a class if the clone is expanded.

J: TRBJ2-5
D: -
size: -
V: TRBV2
CDR3: CASSWETQYF
DNA: TGTGCCAGCAGTTGGGAGACCCAGTACTTC

J: TRBJ2-1
D: -
size: medium-sized
V: TRBV7-9
CDR3: CASSRGTLGNIAGYNEQFF
DNA: TGTGCCAGCAGCCGCGGGACACTCGGTAACATCGCGGGGTACAATGAGCAGTTCTTC

J: TRBJ1-5
D: -
size: -
V: TRBV6-1
CDR3: CASSEEGDQPQHF
DNA: TGTGCCAGCAGTGAAGAAGGGGATCAGCCCCAGCATTTT

J: TRBJ2-7
D: TRBD2
size: -
V: TRBV27
CDR3: CASSARLAGTYEQYF
DNA: TGTGCCAGCAGTGCCCGACTAGCGGGGACATACGAGCAGTACTTC

J: TRBJ2-7
D: -
size: -
V: TRBV28
CDR3: CASSPGVNPSYEQYF
DNA: TGTGCCAGCAGTCCGGGAGTTAATCCTTCCTACGAGCAGTACTTC

J: TRBJ2-1
D: TRBD2
size: -
V: TRBV30
CDR3: CAWKTSGTHNEQFF
DNA: TGTGCCTGGAAGACTAGCGGGACCCACAATGAGCAGTTCTTC

J: TRBJ2-1
D: TRBD2
size: -
V: TRBV19
CDR3: CASSTSNLAGGPSNEQFF
DNA: TGTGCCAGTAGTACCTCCAATCTAGCGGGAGGGCCGTCTAATGAGCAGTTCTTC

J: TRBJ2-1
D: -
size: -
V: TRBV2
CDR3: CASSVAQPTAYNEQFF
DNA: TGTGCCAGCAGTGTGGCGCAGCCGACGGCCTACAATGAGCAGTTCTTC

J: TRBJ2-7
D: -
size: -
V: TRBV6-5
CDR3: CASRPGQINTYEQYF
DNA: TGTGCCAGCAGACCGGGACAAATAAATACCTACGAGCAGTACTTC

J: TRBJ2-1
D: -
size: -
V: TRBV7-6
CDR3: CASSLDPGAIYNEQFF
DNA: TGTGCCAGCAGCTTAGACCCCGGGGCAATTTACAATGAGCAGTTCTTC

J: TRBJ2-1
D: TRBD2
size: -
V: TRBV7-2
CDR3: CASSLGLAGGLPFF
DNA: TGTGCCAGCAGCTTAGGACTAGCGGGAGGTCTTCCGTTCTTC